These 12 T cell receptor beta chains originate from one sample sequenced in a study of T cell repertoires in cytomegalovirus infection. Their specific antigens are unknown. TCRdb re-analysed the reads in MiXCR, keeping a single row per CDR3 protein. The sample gives some 800,000 distinct CDR3 sequences, roughly 33% of which show up once; about an eighth is in the top ten. The specimen comprised cultured CD8+ T cells from PBMCs, sampled from culture after CMV antigen stimulation. The receptor set was obtained from a human donor in good health (CMV status not recorded). Some clones in this sample may be carry-over from other donors' samples.

The chain employs TRBV28 and TRBJ2-3; maybe TRBD2 (5 bases). CDR1 is MDHEN and CDR2 is SYDVKM in the germline V gene. With 5 bases removed from V and 4 bases from J, the gap between germline ends came to 13 bases. This CDR3 has 14 residues. This CDR3 is CASSKDSGSDTQYF. DNA for the CDR3: TGTGCCAGCAGTAAGGACTCGGGGTCAGATACGCAGTATTTT.

This clonotype has just a few counts. The chain has TRBV4-1 and TRBJ1-5; possibly TRBD1 for D (6 bases). This CDR3 is 13 amino acids long. Trimming left V 3 bases short and J 7 bases short, with 10 bases between. The germline V gene encodes CDR1 MGHRA and CDR2 YSYEKL. The CDR3: CASSQATGQPQHF. DNA of the CDR3: TGCGCCAGCAGCCAGGCTACAGGGCAGCCCCAGCATTTT.

This clonotype showed up just a few times. The chain combines TRBV6-1 with TRBJ2-7; TRBD1 aligns across 9 bases. The CDR3 is 14 amino acids. Per germline, CDR1 MNHNS and CDR2 SASEGT. V lost 7 bases to trimming and J lost 4 bases; unmatched junction nucleotides: 8. CDR3 protein: CASILTGGEYEQYF. The CDR3 nucleotides are TGTGCCAGCATTCTGACAGGGGGAGAATACGAGCAGTACTTC.

V usage is TRBV19 and J usage is TRBJ2-7; 8 nucleotides match TRBD2. The V and J ends lost 10 bases and 2 bases, in that order; junction bases with no gene match: 7. The CDR3 is 13 residues long. Looked up from germline, CDR1 is LNHDA and CDR2 is SQIVND (reference sequence). This chain's CDR3 is CATSAGATYEQYV. The CDR3 nucleotides are TGTGCCACCTCAGCGGGGGCGACCTACGAGCAGTACGTC.

This clonotype has more than one count but fewer than ten. The gene calls are TRBV28 and TRBJ2-1, with 7 bases matching TRBD1. The CDR3 runs to 19 residues. The germline V gene encodes CDR1 MDHEN and CDR2 SYDVKM. Trimming took 5 bases from V and 4 from J; bases not matched to a gene: 20. The CDR3 reads CASSPSARPPGTAYNEQFF. Written as DNA, the CDR3 is TGTGCCAGCAGTCCCTCCGCCCGCCCCCCCGGGACAGCTTACAATGAGCAGTTCTTC. The complete variable domain, with remaining parts taken from reference TRBV28 and TRBJ2-1, reads DVKVTQSSRYLVKRTGEKVFLECVQDMDHENMFWYRQDPGLGLRLIYFSYDVKMKEKGDIPEGYSVSREKKERFSLILESASTNQTSMYLCASSPSARPPGTAYNEQFFGPGTRLTVL.

The rearrangement uses TRBV5-6 and TRBJ2-1, with TRBD1 matching 10 bases. Germline CDR1 and CDR2: SGHDT and YYEEEE. This CDR3 region has 17 residues. Trimming took 3 bases from V and 7 from J; bases not matched to a gene: 13. The CDR3 loop reads CASSSAPDRGPSNEQFF. The CDR3 nucleotides read TGTGCCAGCAGCTCCGCTCCTGACAGGGGGCCGTCTAATGAGCAGTTCTTC.

In its sample, this clonotype was seen many times. The chain combines TRBV7-2 with TRBJ2-1; 11 bases fit TRBD2. Germline CDR1 is SGHTA and CDR2 is FQGNSA. V was clipped by 0 bases and J by 6 bases; unmatched bases: 13. CDR3 length equals 19 residues. The CDR3 coding sequence is TGTGCCAGCAGCTTAGCCCGGGGAATAGCGGGGGGGGGGTCCAATGAGCAGTTCTTC. This sequence encodes CASSLARGIAGGGSNEQFF.

This chain links TRBV20-1 with TRBJ1-2; 9 nucleotides agree with TRBD1. The CDR3 length is 15 residues. The germline CDR1 and CDR2 sequences are DFQATT and SNEGSKA (reference sequence). V lost 6 bases and J lost 4; bases outside the gene matches: 12. CDR3 sequence: CSAPLGGQGSYGYTF. The CDR3 DNA follows: TGCAGTGCCCCCCTTGGAGGACAGGGGTCCTATGGCTACACCTTC.

The chain joins TRBV2 to TRBJ2-2, with 9 bases lining up with TRBD1. The CDR3 runs to 16 residues. With 6 bases clipped from V and 7 bases from J, the junction kept 12 bases outside the gene matches. The V gene's germline CDR1 is SNHLY and CDR2 FYNNEI. The CDR3 spells CASSVPETGGLGELFF. CDR3 bases: TGTGCCAGCAGCGTTCCTGAGACAGGGGGACTCGGGGAGCTGTTTTTT. Variable domain in full (rest from reference TRBV2 and TRBJ2-2): EPEVTQTPSHQVTQMGQEVILRCVPISNHLYFYWYRQILGQKVEFLVSFYNNEISEKSEIFDDQFSVERPDGSNFTLKIRSTKLEDSAMYFCASSVPETGGLGELFFGEGSRLTVL.

This clonotype was counted ten times or more. The rearrangement links TRBV7-8 to TRBJ2-1, with TRBD2 matching over 11 bases. The CDR3 consists of 14 residues. Per germline, CDR1 SGHVS and CDR2 FQNEAQ. V shed 1 base, J shed 12 bases, and the junction held 5 bases outside the gene matches. The CDR3 DNA reads as TGTGCCAGCAGCTTAGGGACTAGCGGGTGGGGGCAGTTCTTC. As protein: CASSLGTSGWGQFF.

The V gene is TRBV11-2, the J gene TRBJ1-1; D may be TRBD1 (6 bases). CDR1 and CDR2 from the germline V gene are SGHAT and FQNNGV. V lost 5 bases, J lost 6 bases, and 16 bases lay in between. This CDR3 is 14 amino acids long. The CDR3 DNA reads TGTGCCAGCAGCCCCTGGACAGAGGTGGCTGAAGCTTTCTTT. As protein: CASSPWTEVAEAFF.

The chain joins TRBV6-2 or TRBV6-3 to TRBJ1-1; the D gene is possibly TRBD1 (6 bases). The CDR3 loop spans 15 amino acids. Germline CDR1 MNHEY, CDR2 SVGEGT. Trimming took 5 bases from V and 4 from J, leaving 17 bases between them. As DNA, the CDR3 is TGTGCCAGCAGTGTCACAGGGAGGGTTGGCACTGAAGCTTTCTTT. It encodes CASSVTGRVGTEAFF.